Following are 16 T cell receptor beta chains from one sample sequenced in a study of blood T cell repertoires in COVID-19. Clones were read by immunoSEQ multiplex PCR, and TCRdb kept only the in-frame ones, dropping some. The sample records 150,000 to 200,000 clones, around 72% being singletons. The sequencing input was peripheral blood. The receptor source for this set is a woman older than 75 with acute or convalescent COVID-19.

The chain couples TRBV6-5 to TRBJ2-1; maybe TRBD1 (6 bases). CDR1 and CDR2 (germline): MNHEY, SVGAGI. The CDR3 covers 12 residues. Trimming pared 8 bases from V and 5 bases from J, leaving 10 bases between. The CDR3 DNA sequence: TGTGCCAGCCAGGGGTGGAACAATGAGCAGTTCTTC. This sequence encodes CASQGWNNEQFF.

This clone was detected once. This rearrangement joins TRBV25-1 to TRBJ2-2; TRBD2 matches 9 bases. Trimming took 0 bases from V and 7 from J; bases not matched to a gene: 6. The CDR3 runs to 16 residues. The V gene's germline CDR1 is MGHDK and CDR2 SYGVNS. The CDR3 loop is CASSEYKSGRHGELFF. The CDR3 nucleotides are TGTGCCAGCAGTGAATATAAGAGCGGGAGGCACGGGGAGCTGTTTTTT.

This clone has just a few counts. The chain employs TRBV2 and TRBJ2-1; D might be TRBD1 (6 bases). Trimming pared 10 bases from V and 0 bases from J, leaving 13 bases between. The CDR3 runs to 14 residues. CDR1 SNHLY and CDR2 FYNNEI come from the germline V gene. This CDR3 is CATGQFSSYNEQFF. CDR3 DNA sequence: TGTGCCACCGGACAGTTCAGCTCCTACAATGAGCAGTTCTTC.

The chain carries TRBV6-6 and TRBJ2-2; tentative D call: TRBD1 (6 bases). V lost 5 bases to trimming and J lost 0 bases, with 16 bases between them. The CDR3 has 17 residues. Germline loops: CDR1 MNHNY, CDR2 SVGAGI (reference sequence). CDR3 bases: TGTGCCAGCAGTCTGACAGGCTCGGGCTCGAACACCGGGGAGCTGTTTTTT. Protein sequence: CASSLTGSGSNTGELFF.

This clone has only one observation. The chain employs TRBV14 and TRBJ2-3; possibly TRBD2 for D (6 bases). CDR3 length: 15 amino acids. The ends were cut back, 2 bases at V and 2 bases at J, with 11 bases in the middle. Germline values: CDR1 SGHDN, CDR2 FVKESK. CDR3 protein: CASSQRGAPTDTQYF. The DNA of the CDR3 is TGTGCCAGCAGCCAACGCGGGGCCCCCACAGATACGCAGTATTTT.

For the CDR3, the DNA is TGTGCCAGCAGTTTATCGCGGGTCCTCAATGAGCAGTTCTTC. It is translated as CASSLSRVLNEQFF. The rearrangement links TRBV27 to TRBJ2-1, with D possibly matching TRBD2 (5 bases). CDR1 MNHEY and CDR2 SMNVEV come from the germline V gene (reference sequence). Trimming shortened V by 0 bases and J by 6 bases, and 9 bases separated the two germline ends. The length of the CDR3 is 14 residues.

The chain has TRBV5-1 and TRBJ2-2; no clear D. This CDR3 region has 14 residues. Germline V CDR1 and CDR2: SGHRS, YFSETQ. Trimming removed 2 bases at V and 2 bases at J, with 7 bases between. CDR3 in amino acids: CASSFGDNTGELFF. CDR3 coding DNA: TGCGCCAGCAGCTTCGGAGATAACACCGGGGAGCTGTTTTTT.

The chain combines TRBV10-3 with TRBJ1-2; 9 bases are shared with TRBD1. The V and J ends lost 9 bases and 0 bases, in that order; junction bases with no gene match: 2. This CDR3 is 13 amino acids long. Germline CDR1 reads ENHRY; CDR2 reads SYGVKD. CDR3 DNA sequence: TGTGCCATGGGACAGGGTTCTAACTATGGCTACACCTTC. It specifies CAMGQGSNYGYTF.

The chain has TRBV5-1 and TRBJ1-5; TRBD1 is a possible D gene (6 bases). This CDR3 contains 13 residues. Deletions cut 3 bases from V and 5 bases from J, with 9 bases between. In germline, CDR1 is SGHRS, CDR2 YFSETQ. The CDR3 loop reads CASSWGQDQPQHF. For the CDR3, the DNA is TGCGCCAGCAGCTGGGGACAAGATCAGCCCCAGCATTTT.

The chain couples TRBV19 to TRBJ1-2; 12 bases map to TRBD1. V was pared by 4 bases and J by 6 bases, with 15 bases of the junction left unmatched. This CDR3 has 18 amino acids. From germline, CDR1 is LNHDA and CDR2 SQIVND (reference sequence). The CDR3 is CASSNGGVGDRGPDGYTF. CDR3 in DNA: TGTGCCAGTAGTAACGGGGGAGTAGGGGACAGGGGGCCGGATGGCTACACCTTC.

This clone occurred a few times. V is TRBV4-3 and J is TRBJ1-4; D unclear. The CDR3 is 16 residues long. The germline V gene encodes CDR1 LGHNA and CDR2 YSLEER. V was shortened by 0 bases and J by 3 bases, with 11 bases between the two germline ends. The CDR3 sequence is CASSQDSSLANEKLFF. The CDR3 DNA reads TGCGCCAGCAGCCAAGATTCGAGCTTGGCTAATGAAAAACTGTTTTTT.

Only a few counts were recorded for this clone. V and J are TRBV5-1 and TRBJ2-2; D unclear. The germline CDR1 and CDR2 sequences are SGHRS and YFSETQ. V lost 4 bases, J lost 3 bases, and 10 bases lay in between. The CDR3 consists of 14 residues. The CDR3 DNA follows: TGCGCCAGCAGCAGCCACCGGGACACCGGGGAGCTGTTTTTT. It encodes CASSSHRDTGELFF. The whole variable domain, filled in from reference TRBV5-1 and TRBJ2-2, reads KAGVTQTPRYLIKTRGQQVTLSCSPISGHRSVSWYQQTPGQGLQFLFEYFSETQRNKGNFPGRFSGRQFSNSRSEMNVSTLELGDSALYLCASSSHRDTGELFFGEGSRLTVL.

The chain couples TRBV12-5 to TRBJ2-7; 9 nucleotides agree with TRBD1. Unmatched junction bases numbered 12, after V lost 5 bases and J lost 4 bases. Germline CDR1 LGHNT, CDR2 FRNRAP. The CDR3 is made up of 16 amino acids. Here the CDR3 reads CASGLDAGTGSYEQYF. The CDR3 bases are TGTGCTAGTGGTCTCGACGCGGGGACAGGGTCTTACGAGCAGTACTTC.

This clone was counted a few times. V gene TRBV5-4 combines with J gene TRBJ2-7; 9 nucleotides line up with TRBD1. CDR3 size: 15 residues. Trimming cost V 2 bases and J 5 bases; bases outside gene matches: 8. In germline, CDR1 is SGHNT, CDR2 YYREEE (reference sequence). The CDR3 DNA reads TGTGCCAGCAGCTTTGACGGACAGGGGTTCGACGAGCAGTACTTC. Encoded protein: CASSFDGQGFDEQYF.

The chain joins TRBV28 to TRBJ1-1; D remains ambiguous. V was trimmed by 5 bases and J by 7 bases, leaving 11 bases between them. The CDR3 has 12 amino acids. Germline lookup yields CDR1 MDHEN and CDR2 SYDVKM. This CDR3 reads CASSLMRVEAFF. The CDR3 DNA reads TGTGCCAGCAGTCTCATGAGGGTTGAAGCTTTCTTT.

Written as DNA, the CDR3 is TGTGCCAGCAGCGCCAGGGAATCTGGGGCCAACGTCCTGACTTTC. It specifies CASSARESGANVLTF. The J gene is TRBJ2-6, the V gene TRBV9, with D possibly being TRBD1 (5 bases). Germline CDR1 is SGDLS and CDR2 is YYNGEE. V was pared by 3 bases and J by 1 base, with 8 bases between. The CDR3 runs to 15 residues.